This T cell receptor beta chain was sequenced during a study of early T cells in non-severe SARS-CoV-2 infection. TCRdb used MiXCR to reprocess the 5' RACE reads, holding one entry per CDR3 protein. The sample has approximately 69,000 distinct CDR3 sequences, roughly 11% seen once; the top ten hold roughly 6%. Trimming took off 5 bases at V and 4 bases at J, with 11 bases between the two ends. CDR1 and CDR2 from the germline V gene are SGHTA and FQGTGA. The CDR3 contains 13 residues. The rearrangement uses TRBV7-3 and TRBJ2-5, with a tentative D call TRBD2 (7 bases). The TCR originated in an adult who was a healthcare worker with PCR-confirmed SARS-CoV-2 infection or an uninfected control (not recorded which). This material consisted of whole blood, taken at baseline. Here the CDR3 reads CASSRGGRETQYF. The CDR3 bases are TGTGCCAGCAGCAGGGGGGGCCGAGAGACCCAGTACTTC.